The clone carrying this T cell receptor beta chain was detected ten times or more. Antigen unknown. The data are from a study of glioma-infiltrating T cells. Using RNA template, CDR3s of TCR alpha and beta were amplified with iRepertoire arm-PCR. MiXCR, run by TCRdb on the multiplex PCR reads, gives a single entry per CDR3 protein. The table includes around 130,000 distinct CDR3 sequences, about 25% detected once. The ends were cut back, 2 bases at V and 5 bases at J, with 18 bases in the middle. CDR3 length: 16 amino acids. Germline CDR1 reads SGHTA; CDR2 reads FQGNSA. Findings of the study overall: Non-neoplastic patients had below-expected tissue-blood divergence, while all gliomas exceeded expectation.

The chain is built from TRBV7-2 and TRBJ2-5; no clear D gene. This TCR was sampled from a human donor with low-grade glioma or glioblastoma, undergoing nonglioma brain surgery, or in good health (not recorded which). Sequencing was performed on glioma tissue, nonneoplastic brain tissue, or PBMCs (not recorded which). The CDR3 coding sequence is TGTGCCAGCAGCTTACTCCCCGGGCCCGCTGGGGAGACCCAGTACTTC. Protein: CASSLLPGPAGETQYF.